Below are 2 T cell receptor beta chains sequenced from a single sample in a study of immune cell composition in non-small cell lung cancer. TCRdb's copy holds only in-frame clones and misses some; the assay was immunoSEQ multiplex PCR. Altogether about 3,100 clones are present, 60% to 75% being singletons, with the ten largest covering over 4%. Normal lung was taken at the farthest possible site, at least 3 cm from tumour. The sequencing sample was made of non-adjacent lung tissue. Receptors originate from a human donor with non-small cell lung cancer.

This clone was detected a few times. V is TRBV7-3 and J is TRBJ2-7, with D possibly TRBD2 on 6 matching bases. The V end lost 4 bases, the J end lost 1 base, and 11 bases lay between the germline ends. CDR1 and CDR2 from the germline V gene are SGHTA and FQGTGA. CDR3 length: 14 residues. The CDR3 here is CASSSGLDSYEQYF. In DNA form, the CDR3 reads TGTGCCAGCAGCTCGGGACTTGATTCCTACGAGCAGTACTTC.

This clone was seen a few times. V is TRBV5-4 and J is TRBJ2-3, with TRBD1 matching 12 bases. The CDR3 runs to 15 residues. The J segment lost 5 bases and the V segment lost 4 bases, leaving 5 bases of the junction unmatched. Germline V lookup: CDR1 SGHNT, CDR2 YYREEE (reference sequence). The CDR3 here is CASSPGQGAVDTQYF. CDR3 nucleotide sequence: TGTGCCAGCAGCCCGGGACAGGGGGCAGTAGATACGCAGTATTTT.